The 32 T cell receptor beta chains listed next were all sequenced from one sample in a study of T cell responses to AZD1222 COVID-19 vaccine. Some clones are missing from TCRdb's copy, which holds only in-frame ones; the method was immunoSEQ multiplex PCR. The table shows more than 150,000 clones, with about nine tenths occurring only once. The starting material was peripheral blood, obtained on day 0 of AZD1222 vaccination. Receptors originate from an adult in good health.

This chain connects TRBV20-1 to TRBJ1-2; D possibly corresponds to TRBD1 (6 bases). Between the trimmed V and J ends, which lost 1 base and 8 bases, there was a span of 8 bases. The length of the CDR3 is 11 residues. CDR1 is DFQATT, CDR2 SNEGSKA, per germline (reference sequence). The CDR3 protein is CSARGQDGYTF. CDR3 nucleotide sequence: TGCAGTGCTAGAGGACAGGACGGCTACACCTTC.

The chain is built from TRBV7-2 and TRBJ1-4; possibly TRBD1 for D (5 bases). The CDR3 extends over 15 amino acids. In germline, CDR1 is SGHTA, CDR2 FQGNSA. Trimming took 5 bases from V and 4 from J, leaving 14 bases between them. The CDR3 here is CASSTGGRNNEKLFF. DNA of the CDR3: TGTGCCAGCAGCACAGGAGGACGAAATAATGAAAAACTGTTTTTT.

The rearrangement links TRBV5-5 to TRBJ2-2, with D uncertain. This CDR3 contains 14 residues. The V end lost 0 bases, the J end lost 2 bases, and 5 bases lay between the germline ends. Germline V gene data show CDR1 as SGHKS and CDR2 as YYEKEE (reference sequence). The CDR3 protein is CASSLGLNTGELFF. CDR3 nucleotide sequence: TGTGCCAGCAGCTTGGGACTTAACACCGGGGAGCTGTTTTTT.

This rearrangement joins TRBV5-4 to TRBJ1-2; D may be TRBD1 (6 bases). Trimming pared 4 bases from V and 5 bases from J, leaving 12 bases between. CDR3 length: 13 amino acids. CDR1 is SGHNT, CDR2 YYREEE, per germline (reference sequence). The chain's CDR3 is CASSIEGGYGYTF. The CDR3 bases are TGTGCCAGCAGCATAGAGGGGGGTTATGGCTACACCTTC.

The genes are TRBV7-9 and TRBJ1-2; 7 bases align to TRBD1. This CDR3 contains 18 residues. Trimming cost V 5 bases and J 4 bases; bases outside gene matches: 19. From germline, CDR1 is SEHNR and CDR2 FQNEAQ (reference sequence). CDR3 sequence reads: CASSPWAGTAGTFYGYTF. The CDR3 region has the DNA TGTGCCAGCAGCCCCTGGGCTGGGACAGCCGGGACTTTCTATGGCTACACCTTC.

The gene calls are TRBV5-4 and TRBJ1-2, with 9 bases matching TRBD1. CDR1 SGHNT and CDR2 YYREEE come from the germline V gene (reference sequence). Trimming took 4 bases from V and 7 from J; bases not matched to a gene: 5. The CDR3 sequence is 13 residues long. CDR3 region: CASSPDRGGGYTF. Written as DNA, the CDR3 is TGTGCCAGCAGCCCTGACAGGGGGGGTGGCTACACCTTC. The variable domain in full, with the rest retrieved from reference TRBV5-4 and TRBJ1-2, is ETGVTQSPTHLIKTRGQQVTLRCSSQSGHNTVSWYQQALGQGPQFIFQYYREEENGRGNFPPRFSGLQFPNYSSELNVNALELDDSALYLCASSPDRGGGYTFGSGTRLTVV.

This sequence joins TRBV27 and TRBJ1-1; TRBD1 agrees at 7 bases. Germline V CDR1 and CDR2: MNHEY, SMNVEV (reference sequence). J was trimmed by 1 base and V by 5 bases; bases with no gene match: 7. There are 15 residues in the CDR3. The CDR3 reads CASSILTGRNTEAFF. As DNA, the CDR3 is TGTGCCAGCAGTATATTGACAGGGAGGAACACTGAAGCTTTCTTT.

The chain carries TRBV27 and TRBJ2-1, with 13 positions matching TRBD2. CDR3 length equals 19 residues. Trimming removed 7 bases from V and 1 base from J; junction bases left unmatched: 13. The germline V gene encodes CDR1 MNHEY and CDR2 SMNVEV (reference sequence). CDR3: CASTSSGTSGISSYNEQFF. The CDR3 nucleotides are TGTGCCAGCACCTCATCCGGGACTAGCGGGATTTCGTCCTACAATGAGCAGTTCTTC.

The DNA of the CDR3 is TGTGCCAGCAGCTTGGAGGGCAGCCGCAATGAGCAGTTCTTC. It codes for CASSLEGSRNEQFF. The chain couples TRBV5-8 to TRBJ2-1; D is uncertain. V was clipped by 0 bases and J by 6 bases, with 10 bases between them. The CDR3 spans 14 residues. CDR1 and CDR2 (germline): SGHTS, YDEGEE.

CDR3 sequence: CASSPRSAGRYNEQFF. CDR3 sequence (DNA): TGTGCCAGCAGCCCACGGTCTGCCGGGAGATACAATGAGCAGTTCTTC. The V and J genes are TRBV11-3 and TRBJ2-1, with D tentatively TRBD2 (6 bases). This CDR3 comprises 16 residues. Trimming cost V 5 bases and J 4 bases, with 18 bases left between them. Germline V gives CDR1 SGHNT, CDR2 YENEEA.

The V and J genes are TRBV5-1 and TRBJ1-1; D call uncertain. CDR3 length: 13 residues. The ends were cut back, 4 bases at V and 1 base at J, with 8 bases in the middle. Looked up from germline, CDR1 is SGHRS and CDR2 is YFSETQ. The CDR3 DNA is TGCGCCAGCAGCGAGGACGGGAACACTGAAGCTTTCTTT. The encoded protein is CASSEDGNTEAFF.

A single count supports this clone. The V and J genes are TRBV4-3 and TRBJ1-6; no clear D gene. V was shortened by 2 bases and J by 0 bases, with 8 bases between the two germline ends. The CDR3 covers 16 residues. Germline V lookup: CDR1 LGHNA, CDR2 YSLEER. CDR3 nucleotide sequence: TGCGCCAGCAGCCAAAGGATCAGCTCCTATAATTCACCCCTCCACTTT. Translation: CASSQRISSYNSPLHF.

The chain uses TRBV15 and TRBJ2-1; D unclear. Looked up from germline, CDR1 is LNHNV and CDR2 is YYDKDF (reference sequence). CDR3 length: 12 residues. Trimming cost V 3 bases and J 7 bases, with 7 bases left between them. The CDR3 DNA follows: TGTGCCACCAGCAGCACAACGAATGAGCAGTTCTTC. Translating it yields CATSSTTNEQFF.

This chain's CDR3 is CASSDMPGNPYEQYF. CDR3 sequence (DNA): TGTGCCAGCAGCGACATGCCAGGCAATCCCTACGAGCAGTACTTC. J is TRBJ2-7 and V is TRBV2; unclear D gene. This CDR3 is 15 amino acids long. Trimming left V 6 bases short and J 2 bases short, with 17 bases between. Per germline, CDR1 SNHLY and CDR2 FYNNEI.

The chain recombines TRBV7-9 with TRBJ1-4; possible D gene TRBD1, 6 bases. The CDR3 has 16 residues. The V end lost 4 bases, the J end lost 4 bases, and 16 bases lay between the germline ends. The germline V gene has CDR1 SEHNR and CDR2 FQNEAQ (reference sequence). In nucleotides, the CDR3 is TGTGCCAGCAGCTCATCCCGGACAGCTTTTAATGAAAAACTGTTTTTT. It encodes CASSSSRTAFNEKLFF. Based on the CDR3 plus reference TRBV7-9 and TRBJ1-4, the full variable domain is DTGVSQNPRHKITKRGQNVTFRCDPISEHNRLYWYRQTLGQGPEFLTYFQNEAQLEKSRLLSDRFSAERPKGSFSTLEIQRTEQGDSAMYLCASSSSRTAFNEKLFFGSGTQLSVL.

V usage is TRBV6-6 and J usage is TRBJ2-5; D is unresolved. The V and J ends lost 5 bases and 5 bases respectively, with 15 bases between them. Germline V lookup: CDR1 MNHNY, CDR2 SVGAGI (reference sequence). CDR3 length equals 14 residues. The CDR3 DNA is TGTGCCAGCAGTGTCCGGGCAGAAGAGGAGACCCAGTACTTC. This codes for CASSVRAEEETQYF.

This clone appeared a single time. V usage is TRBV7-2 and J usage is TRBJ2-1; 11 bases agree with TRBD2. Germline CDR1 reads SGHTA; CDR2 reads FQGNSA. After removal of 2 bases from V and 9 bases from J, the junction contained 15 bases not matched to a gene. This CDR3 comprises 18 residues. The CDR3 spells CASSLKSTSGRSSSEQFF. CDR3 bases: TGTGCCAGCAGCTTAAAATCAACTAGCGGGAGATCATCTAGTGAGCAGTTCTTC.

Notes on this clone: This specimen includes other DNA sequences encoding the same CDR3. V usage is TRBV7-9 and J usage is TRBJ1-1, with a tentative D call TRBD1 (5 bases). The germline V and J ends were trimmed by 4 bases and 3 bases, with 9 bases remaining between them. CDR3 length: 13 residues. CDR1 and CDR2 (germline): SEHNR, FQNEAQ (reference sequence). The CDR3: CASSWGADTEAFF. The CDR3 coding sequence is TGTGCCAGCAGCTGGGGCGCGGACACTGAAGCTTTCTTT.

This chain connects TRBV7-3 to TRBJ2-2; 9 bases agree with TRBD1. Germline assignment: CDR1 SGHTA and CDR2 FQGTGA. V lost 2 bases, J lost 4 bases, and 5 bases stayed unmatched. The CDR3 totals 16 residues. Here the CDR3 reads CASSLEGTGSTGELFF. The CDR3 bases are TGTGCCAGCAGCTTAGAGGGGACAGGGAGCACCGGGGAGCTGTTTTTT.

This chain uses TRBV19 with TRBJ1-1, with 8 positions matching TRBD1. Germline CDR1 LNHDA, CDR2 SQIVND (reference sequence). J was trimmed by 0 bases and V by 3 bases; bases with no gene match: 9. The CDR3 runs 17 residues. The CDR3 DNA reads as TGTGCCAGTAGTATCCTGGACAGGGAGAGTATGAACACTGAAGCTTTCTTT. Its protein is CASSILDRESMNTEAFF.

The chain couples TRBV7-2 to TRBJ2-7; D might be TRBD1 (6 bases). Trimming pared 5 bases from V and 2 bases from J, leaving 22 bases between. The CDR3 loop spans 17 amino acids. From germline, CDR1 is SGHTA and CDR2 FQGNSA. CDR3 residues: CASSLYFGQGLPYEQYF. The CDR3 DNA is TGTGCCAGCAGCCTCTACTTTGGGCAGGGGCTTCCCTACGAGCAGTACTTC.

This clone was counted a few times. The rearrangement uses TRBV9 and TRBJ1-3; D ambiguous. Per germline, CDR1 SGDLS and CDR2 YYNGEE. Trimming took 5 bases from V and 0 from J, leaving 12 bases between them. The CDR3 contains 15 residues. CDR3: CASSTGSHSGNTIYF. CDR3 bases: TGTGCCAGCAGTACGGGGAGTCACTCTGGAAACACCATATATTTT.

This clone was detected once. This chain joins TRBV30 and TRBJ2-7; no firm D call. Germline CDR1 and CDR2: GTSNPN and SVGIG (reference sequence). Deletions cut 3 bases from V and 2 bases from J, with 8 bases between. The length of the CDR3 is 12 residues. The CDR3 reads CAWSPGTYEQYF. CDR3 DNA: TGTGCCTGGAGCCCAGGAACCTACGAGCAGTACTTC.

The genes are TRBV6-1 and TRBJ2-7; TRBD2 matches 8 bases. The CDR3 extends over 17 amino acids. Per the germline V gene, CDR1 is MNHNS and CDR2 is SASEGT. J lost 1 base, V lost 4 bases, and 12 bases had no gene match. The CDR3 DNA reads TGTGCCAGCAGTGCCGACTTTAGCGGGGACCTATCCTACGAGCAGTACTTC. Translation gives CASSADFSGDLSYEQYF.

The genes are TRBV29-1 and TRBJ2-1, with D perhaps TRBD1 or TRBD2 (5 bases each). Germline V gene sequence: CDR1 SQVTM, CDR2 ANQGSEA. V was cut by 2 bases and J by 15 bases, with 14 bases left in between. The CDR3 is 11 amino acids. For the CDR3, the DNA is TGCAGCGTTGAATTGGTGGGACGTACGTTCTTC. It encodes CSVELVGRTFF.

The CDR3 is CATSDLGDRQPDTQYF. CDR3 DNA: TGTGCCACCAGTGATTTAGGGGACAGACAACCCGATACGCAGTATTTT. The chain recombines TRBV24-1 with TRBJ2-3, with 7 bases aligning to TRBD1. This CDR3 has 16 amino acids. The J segment lost 6 bases and the V segment lost 1 base, leaving 9 bases of the junction unmatched. From germline, CDR1 is KGHDR and CDR2 SFDVKD.

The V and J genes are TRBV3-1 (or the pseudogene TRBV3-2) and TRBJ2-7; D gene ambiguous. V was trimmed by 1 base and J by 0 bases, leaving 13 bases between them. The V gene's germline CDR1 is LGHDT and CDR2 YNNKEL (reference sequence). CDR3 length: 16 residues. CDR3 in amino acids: CASSQGRVDNSYEQYF. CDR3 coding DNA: TGTGCCAGCAGCCAAGGCCGGGTTGACAACTCCTACGAGCAGTACTTC.

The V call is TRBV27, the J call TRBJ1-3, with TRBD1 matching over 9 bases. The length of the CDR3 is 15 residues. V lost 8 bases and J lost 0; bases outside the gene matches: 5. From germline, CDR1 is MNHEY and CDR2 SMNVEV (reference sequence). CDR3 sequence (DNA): TGTGCCAGCCGCGGACAGGGGATCTCTGGAAACACCATATATTTT. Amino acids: CASRGQGISGNTIYF.

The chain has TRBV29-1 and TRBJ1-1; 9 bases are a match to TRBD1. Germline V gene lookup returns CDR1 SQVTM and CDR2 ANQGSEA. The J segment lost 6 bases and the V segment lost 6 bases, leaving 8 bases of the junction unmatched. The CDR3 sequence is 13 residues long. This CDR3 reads CSVTGGMNSEAFF. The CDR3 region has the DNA TGCAGCGTCACAGGGGGCATGAATTCTGAAGCTTTCTTT.

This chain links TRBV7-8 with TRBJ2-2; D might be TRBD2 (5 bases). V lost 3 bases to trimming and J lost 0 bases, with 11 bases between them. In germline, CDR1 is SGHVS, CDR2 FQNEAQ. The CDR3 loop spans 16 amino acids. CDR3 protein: CASSFDWTPNTGELFF. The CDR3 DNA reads TGTGCCAGCAGCTTCGATTGGACTCCGAACACCGGGGAGCTGTTTTTT.

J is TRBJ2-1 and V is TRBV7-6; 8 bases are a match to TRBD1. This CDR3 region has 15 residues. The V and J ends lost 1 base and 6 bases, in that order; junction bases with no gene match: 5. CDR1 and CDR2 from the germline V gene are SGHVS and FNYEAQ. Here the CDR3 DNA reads TGTGCCAGCAGCTTAGGGACAGGGCTTACCAATGAGCAGTTCTTC. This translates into CASSLGTGLTNEQFF. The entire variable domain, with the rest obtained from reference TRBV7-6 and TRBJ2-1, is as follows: GAGVSQSPRYKVTKRGQDVALRCDPISGHVSLYWYRQALGQGPEFLTYFNYEAQQDKSGLPNDRFSAERPEGSISTLTIQRTEQRDSAMYRCASSLGTGLTNEQFFGPGTRLTVL.

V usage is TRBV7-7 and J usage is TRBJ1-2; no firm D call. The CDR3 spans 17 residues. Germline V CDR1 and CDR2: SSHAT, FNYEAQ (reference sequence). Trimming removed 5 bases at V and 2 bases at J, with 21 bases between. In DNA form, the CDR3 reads TGTGCCAGCAGCCCATTACAAAGAGGAGCAGGCAACTATGGCTACACCTTC. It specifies CASSPLQRGAGNYGYTF.